The present T cell receptor (beta chain) was sequenced within a study of OX40 agonist ivuxolimab in advanced cancers. Looking at the study overall: Partial responses were achieved by three patients, one with hepatocellular carcinoma and two with cutaneous melanoma. Findings and caveats of the study: CD4+ and CD8+ T cells in blood underwent clonal expansion by week 6 at 0.1 to 3.0 mg/kg.

Trimming took 6 bases from V and 4 from J, leaving 6 bases between them. Germline CDR1 is MNHNS and CDR2 is SASEGT. This CDR3 spans 12 amino acids. Libraries were prepared by immunoSEQ multiplex PCR; TCRdb keeps only in-frame clonotypes and omits some of them. The sample lists about 61,000 clones; around 92% were seen once. With regard to this clone: Its specificity is unknown.

This receptor was identified in an adult with an advanced solid tumor such as melanoma, head and neck, liver or kidney cancer. This chain joins TRBV6-1 and TRBJ2-2; no firm D call. Here the sequenced sample was CD4+ or CD8+ T cells sorted from blood, taken in a trial of the OX40 agonist ivuxolimab. CDR3: CASSPTTGELFF. CDR3 nucleotides: TGTGCCAGCAGCCCTACCACCGGGGAGCTGTTTTTT.